Listed below are T cell receptor beta chains from one sample, sequenced in a study of T-cell memory formation after mild COVID-19. TCRdb re-called the 5' RACE reads with MiXCR, one entry per CDR3 protein. The sample yields 200,000 to 250,000 distinct CDR3 sequences, less than 20% seen once. Input material: PBMCs or a T cell subset sorted from them (not recorded which). The origin of the receptors is an adult woman who had mild COVID-19 (a few samples of this study predate the infection). Cell type and time point are not known. Both conserved end residues are part of each CDR3. Each record gives: clone size, J gene, V gene, D gene, CDR3 protein, CDR3 DNA. The D gene is left open where the match is weak. Clone size is not always given. Where it is, it says once, few, many or a class for expanded clones.

clone_size: once; j_call: TRBJ1-3; v_call: TRBV6-5; d_call: NA; cdr3_aa: CASSYIPGNTIYF; cdr3_nt: TGTGCCAGCAGTTACATCCCGGGAAACACCATATATTTT
clone_size: NA; j_call: TRBJ2-3; v_call: TRBV7-9; d_call: TRBD1; cdr3_aa: CASSQRTGGTDTQYF; cdr3_nt: TGTGCCAGCAGCCAAAGGACAGGCGGCACAGATACGCAGTATTTT
clone_size: many; j_call: TRBJ1-4; v_call: TRBV5-1; d_call: NA; cdr3_aa: CASSSSTNSARGEKLFF; cdr3_nt: TGCGCCAGCAGCTCGTCAACCAACTCAGCTAGGGGGGAAAAACTGTTTTTT
clone_size: many; j_call: TRBJ1-2; v_call: TRBV5-1; d_call: NA; cdr3_aa: CASSLDPRAAYGYTF; cdr3_nt: TGCGCCAGCAGCTTGGACCCCCGGGCGGCCTATGGCTACACCTTC
clone_size: few; j_call: TRBJ1-1; v_call: TRBV6-1; d_call: NA; cdr3_aa: CASRAYRRAFAMNTEAFF; cdr3_nt: TGTGCCAGCAGGGCCTACCGCCGGGCGTTTGCCATGAACACTGAAGCTTTCTTT
clone_size: many; j_call: TRBJ1-3; v_call: TRBV7-6; d_call: TRBD1; cdr3_aa: CASSSQTGGTSGNTIYF; cdr3_nt: TGTGCCAGCAGCTCCCAGACAGGGGGCACCTCTGGAAACACCATATATTTT
clone_size: few; j_call: TRBJ1-5; v_call: TRBV24-1; d_call: NA; cdr3_aa: CATSDSRGARQPQHF; cdr3_nt: TGTGCCACCAGTGATTCCCGCGGGGCTCGACAGCCCCAGCATTTT
clone_size: few; j_call: TRBJ1-1; v_call: TRBV30; d_call: NA; cdr3_aa: CAWSVPLTNTEAFF; cdr3_nt: TGTGCCTGGAGTGTACCCTTGACTAACACTGAAGCTTTCTTT
clone_size: few; j_call: TRBJ2-7; v_call: TRBV3-1; d_call: NA; cdr3_aa: CASSGAYSYEQYF; cdr3_nt: TGTGCCAGCAGCGGGGCCTACTCCTACGAGCAGTACTTC
clone_size: many; j_call: TRBJ2-3; v_call: TRBV7-3; d_call: TRBD2; cdr3_aa: CASSWRAGVTDTQYF; cdr3_nt: TGTGCCAGCAGCTGGCGAGCGGGAGTAACAGATACGCAGTATTTT
clone_size: few; j_call: TRBJ2-1; v_call: TRBV24-1; d_call: TRBD2; cdr3_aa: CAISRGGAGGPYNEQFF; cdr3_nt: TGTGCCATCTCGAGAGGTGGAGCGGGAGGGCCCTACAATGAGCAGTTCTTC
clone_size: NA; j_call: TRBJ1-2; v_call: TRBV14; d_call: TRBD1; cdr3_aa: CASSQGTGLRYGYTF; cdr3_nt: TGTGCCAGCAGCCAAGGGACAGGGCTTCGCTATGGCTACACCTTC
clone_size: NA; j_call: TRBJ2-2; v_call: TRBV7-9; d_call: TRBD2; cdr3_aa: CASSRTSVSGELFF; cdr3_nt: TGTGCCAGCAGCCGGACTAGCGTATCTGGGGAGCTGTTTTTT
clone_size: few; j_call: TRBJ2-5; v_call: TRBV20-1; d_call: TRBD2; cdr3_aa: CSAPKGGKETQYF; cdr3_nt: TGCAGTGCCCCGAAGGGAGGGAAGGAGACCCAGTACTTC
clone_size: few; j_call: TRBJ1-5; v_call: TRBV2; d_call: TRBD1; cdr3_aa: CASREDRLDQPQHF; cdr3_nt: TGTGCCAGCAGGGAGGACAGGCTAGATCAGCCCCAGCATTTT
clone_size: many; j_call: TRBJ1-2; v_call: TRBV5-4; d_call: TRBD1; cdr3_aa: CASSAQTRDSYGYTF; cdr3_nt: TGTGCCAGCAGCGCCCAGACCCGGGACAGCTATGGCTACACCTTC
clone_size: few; j_call: TRBJ1-3; v_call: TRBV12-3/TRBV12-4; d_call: TRBD1; cdr3_aa: CASSPQTGIGSGNTIYF; cdr3_nt: TGTGCCAGCAGTCCCCAGACAGGGATAGGCTCTGGAAACACCATATATTTT
clone_size: NA; j_call: TRBJ2-3; v_call: TRBV4-1; d_call: TRBD2; cdr3_aa: CASSQRGLAGGDTDTQYF; cdr3_nt: TGCGCCAGCAGCCAGCGAGGACTAGCGGGAGGGGACACAGATACGCAGTATTTT
clone_size: NA; j_call: TRBJ2-2; v_call: TRBV23-1; d_call: NA; cdr3_aa: CASSHSGLLAGELFF; cdr3_nt: TGCGCCAGCAGTCATTCAGGGCTTCTGGCCGGGGAGCTGTTTTTT
clone_size: few; j_call: TRBJ2-7; v_call: TRBV11-2; d_call: NA; cdr3_aa: CASSSQGGGEEQYF; cdr3_nt: TGTGCCAGCAGCTCCCAAGGGGGGGGCGAAGAGCAGTACTTC
clone_size: few; j_call: TRBJ2-1; v_call: TRBV7-3; d_call: TRBD2; cdr3_aa: CASSSIGTSGDNEQFF; cdr3_nt: TGTGCCAGCAGCTCGATCGGGACTAGCGGAGACAATGAGCAGTTCTTC
clone_size: many; j_call: TRBJ1-1; v_call: TRBV7-3; d_call: NA; cdr3_aa: CASSRGLNTEAFF; cdr3_nt: TGTGCCAGCAGCCGGGGATTGAACACTGAAGCTTTCTTT
clone_size: few; j_call: TRBJ1-2; v_call: TRBV29-1; d_call: TRBD1; cdr3_aa: CSVEGRGQSSGYTF; cdr3_nt: TGCAGCGTTGAAGGCAGGGGGCAATCCAGTGGCTACACCTTC
clone_size: NA; j_call: TRBJ2-1; v_call: TRBV9; d_call: NA; cdr3_aa: CASSGHTGNEQFF; cdr3_nt: TGTGCCAGCAGCGGCCACACCGGAAATGAGCAGTTCTTC
clone_size: few; j_call: TRBJ1-2; v_call: TRBV5-8; d_call: NA; cdr3_aa: CASSNRGVLYGYTF; cdr3_nt: TGTGCCAGCAGTAATCGGGGGGTACTTTATGGCTACACCTTC
clone_size: once; j_call: TRBJ1-2; v_call: TRBV5-6; d_call: TRBD1; cdr3_aa: CASSSTDRETYGYTF; cdr3_nt: TGTGCCAGCAGCTCCACGGACAGGGAGACCTATGGCTACACCTTC
clone_size: NA; j_call: TRBJ2-1; v_call: TRBV4-2; d_call: NA; cdr3_aa: CASSRGLGAGEQFF; cdr3_nt: TGTGCCAGCAGCCGGGGACTCGGTGCCGGTGAGCAGTTCTTC
clone_size: NA; j_call: TRBJ2-2; v_call: TRBV6-5; d_call: NA; cdr3_aa: CASSYFVPGELFF; cdr3_nt: TGTGCCAGCAGTTACTTTGTACCCGGGGAGCTGTTTTTT
clone_size: few; j_call: TRBJ2-5; v_call: TRBV5-1; d_call: TRBD2; cdr3_aa: CASSSLGLAGGRETETQYF; cdr3_nt: TGCGCCAGCAGCTCCCTTGGACTAGCGGGAGGACGAGAGACTGAGACCCAGTACTTC
clone_size: many; j_call: TRBJ2-7; v_call: TRBV12-3/TRBV12-4; d_call: TRBD1; cdr3_aa: CASSLRQGSIYEQYF; cdr3_nt: TGTGCCAGCAGTTTGCGACAGGGCTCGATATACGAGCAGTACTTC
clone_size: few; j_call: TRBJ2-3; v_call: TRBV7-2; d_call: NA; cdr3_aa: CASSLGRGRASTDTQYF; cdr3_nt: TGTGCCAGCAGCTTAGGAAGGGGACGCGCCAGCACAGATACGCAGTATTTT
clone_size: few; j_call: TRBJ2-4; v_call: TRBV4-1; d_call: NA; cdr3_aa: CASSQERGLQYF; cdr3_nt: TGCGCCAGCAGCCAAGAAAGGGGTCTACAGTACTTC
clone_size: few; j_call: TRBJ1-2; v_call: TRBV6-1; d_call: TRBD1; cdr3_aa: CASSLGTGQRSF; cdr3_nt: TGTGCCAGCAGTCTTGGGACGGGACAGAGGTCCTTC
clone_size: few; j_call: TRBJ1-6; v_call: TRBV7-2; d_call: NA; cdr3_aa: CASSLEVYSYNSPLHF; cdr3_nt: TGTGCCAGCAGCTTAGAGGTTTACTCCTATAATTCACCCCTCCACTTT
clone_size: NA; j_call: TRBJ1-2; v_call: TRBV6-1; d_call: NA; cdr3_aa: CATGNYGYTF; cdr3_nt: TGTGCCACCGGGAACTATGGCTACACCTTC
clone_size: few; j_call: TRBJ2-1; v_call: TRBV7-2; d_call: NA; cdr3_aa: CASSLLVKGNEQFF; cdr3_nt: TGTGCCAGCAGCCTATTGGTAAAAGGCAATGAGCAGTTCTTC
clone_size: NA; j_call: TRBJ1-2; v_call: TRBV5-1; d_call: NA; cdr3_aa: CASSLDPGPIYGYTF; cdr3_nt: TGCGCCAGCAGCTTGGATCCGGGTCCTATCTATGGCTACACCTTC
clone_size: NA; j_call: TRBJ1-1; v_call: TRBV20-1; d_call: TRBD1; cdr3_aa: CSARTGTGVVDTEAFF; cdr3_nt: TGCAGTGCTAGAACCGGGACAGGGGTGGTAGACACTGAAGCTTTCTTT
clone_size: NA; j_call: TRBJ2-5; v_call: TRBV6-5; d_call: NA; cdr3_aa: CASSPPGRTQETQYF; cdr3_nt: TGTGCCAGCAGTCCTCCGGGAAGAACTCAAGAGACCCAGTACTTC
clone_size: few; j_call: TRBJ2-5; v_call: TRBV20-1; d_call: NA; cdr3_aa: CSARDEDRFKTQYF; cdr3_nt: TGCAGTGCTAGAGATGAGGACCGCTTCAAGACCCAGTACTTC
clone_size: many; j_call: TRBJ1-1; v_call: TRBV20-1; d_call: NA; cdr3_aa: CSASIPGDTEAFF; cdr3_nt: TGCAGTGCTAGTATCCCGGGGGACACTGAAGCTTTCTTT
clone_size: NA; j_call: TRBJ2-1; v_call: TRBV4-3; d_call: TRBD2; cdr3_aa: CASSPNFGTSGYNEQFF; cdr3_nt: TGCGCCAGCAGCCCAAATTTTGGGACTAGCGGATACAATGAGCAGTTCTTC
clone_size: many; j_call: TRBJ2-7; v_call: TRBV10-3; d_call: NA; cdr3_aa: CAISESQDSYEQYF; cdr3_nt: TGTGCCATCAGTGAGTCCCAGGACTCCTACGAGCAGTACTTC